One sample yielded the 19 T cell receptor beta chains listed below, sequenced in a study of post-analysis software for immune sequencing data. Study-wide results and caveats: A handful of TRBV segments were significantly more frequent in patients than in controls. TRBV5-6, TRBV5-1 and TRBV20-1 were among these segments.

Antigens for these TCRs are unknown. Every TCR beta cDNA library bore unique molecular identifiers. TCRdb re-derived calls from the PCR reads in MiXCR, one entry per CDR3 protein. The sample has approximately 180,000 distinct CDR3 sequences; 25% to 35% are singletons. Sample: blood. These receptors all come from a girl aged 5 to 17 with multiple sclerosis.

Concerning this clonotype itself: A much larger clone differs from this one at a single base, so this may be a read error. The rearrangement uses TRBV5-1 and TRBJ2-3; D tentatively reads TRBD1 or TRBD2 (5 bases each). The CDR3 runs to 16 residues. The germline V gene encodes CDR1 SGHRS and CDR2 YFSETQ. The CDR3 loop is CTSSLIPGPRTDTQYF. The CDR3 DNA sequence: TGCACCAGCAGCTTGATTCCGGGACCCCGCACAGATACGCAGTATTTT.

This clonotype was detected ten times or more. DNA of the CDR3: TGCGCCAGCAGCTTGGAGGCGGGAGGAGAGACCCAGTACTTC. Residues: CASSLEAGGETQYF. This chain uses TRBV5-1 with TRBJ2-5; 8 bases are a match to TRBD2. Germline CDR1 reads SGHRS; CDR2 reads YFSETQ. This CDR3 is built from 14 residues. Trimming at V came to 0 bases and at J to 4 bases, leaving 2 bases not matched to a gene.

Many counts were recorded for this clonotype. V gene TRBV6-5 combines with J gene TRBJ1-2; D is unclear. Deletions cut 5 bases from V and 6 bases from J, with 10 bases between. Germline-derived CDR1 and CDR2 are MNHEY and SVGAGI. CDR3 size: 12 residues. The CDR3 DNA follows: TGTGCCAGCAGTCGACGGTCGGATGGCTACACCTTC. Its translation is CASSRRSDGYTF.

In regard to this clonotype: One base away lies a much larger clone, so this may be a sequencing read error. This chain links TRBV20-1 with TRBJ2-7; D possibly uses TRBD1 or TRBD2 (5 bases each). Trimming left V 5 bases short and J 3 bases short, with 8 bases between. Looked up from germline, CDR1 is DFQATT and CDR2 is SNEGSKA (reference sequence). The CDR3 has 11 amino acids. The DNA for the CDR3 is TGCAGTGCTGGGGGATTCTACGAGCAGTACTTC. Translation gives CSAGGFYEQYF.

This clonotype was counted ten times or more. The chain employs TRBV7-9 and TRBJ2-1, with D maybe TRBD2 (5 bases). From germline, CDR1 is SEHNR and CDR2 FQNEAQ (reference sequence). The CDR3 spans 14 residues. Trimming cost V 5 bases and J 3 bases, with 11 bases left between them. CDR3 DNA sequence: TGTGCCAGCAGCCAAACACGGGGCTACAATGAGCAGTTCTTC. This sequence encodes CASSQTRGYNEQFF. The full variable domain, with the rest looked up from reference TRBV7-9 and TRBJ2-1, is DTGVSQNPRHKITKRGQNVTFRCDPISEHNRLYWYRQTLGQGPEFLTYFQNEAQLEKSRLLSDRFSAERPKGSFSTLEIQRTEQGDSAMYLCASSQTRGYNEQFFGPGTRLTVL.

The sample holds a few counts of this clonotype. This chain uses TRBV20-1 with TRBJ1-5; no definite D call. Trimming pared 6 bases from V and 2 bases from J, leaving 11 bases between. Per the germline V gene, CDR1 is DFQATT and CDR2 is SNEGSKA (reference sequence). This CDR3 is 13 amino acids long. The CDR3 region is CSARATGNQPQHF. Here the CDR3 DNA reads TGCAGTGCACGGGCAACAGGCAATCAGCCCCAGCATTTT.

This clonotype was recorded many times. The genes are TRBV24-1 and TRBJ2-5, with TRBD1 as a possible D gene (6 bases). Germline CDR1 and CDR2: KGHDR and SFDVKD. CDR3 length: 14 residues. V was pared by 4 bases and J by 5 bases, with 13 bases between. The CDR3 bases are TGTGCCACCAGTGACACAGGGTACCGGGAGACCCAGTACTTC. Translation: CATSDTGYRETQYF.

V gene TRBV29-1 combines with J gene TRBJ2-7; 8 nucleotides agree with TRBD1. The CDR3 totals 13 residues. Germline V lookup: CDR1 SQVTM, CDR2 ANQGSEA. With V trimmed by 4 bases and J by 5 bases, 7 bases remained unmatched. The CDR3 sequence: CSVGGTGDDEQYF. DNA for the CDR3: TGCAGCGTTGGCGGGACAGGAGACGACGAGCAGTACTTC.

To note about this clonotype: At one end, the junction sequence differs from germline, possibly due to a read error. The V and J genes are TRBV10-3 and TRBJ1-3; the D is unclear. CDR1 ENHRY and CDR2 SYGVKD come from the germline V gene. CDR3 size: 18 residues. The CDR3 region has the DNA TGTGCCATCAGTCCCGGGATCCTCAACGATCTCTCTGGAAACACCACATATTTT. It translates to CAISPGILNDLSGNTTYF.

For this clonotype: This clone may be a read error of a much larger clone one base away. The chain is built from TRBV4-1 and TRBJ2-1; D possibly corresponds to TRBD2 (6 bases). CDR1 and CDR2 (germline): MGHRA, YSYEKL. This CDR3 contains 16 residues. CDR3 region: CASNQEPGLAYNEQFF. DNA for the CDR3: TGCGCCAGCAACCAAGAACCGGGACTCGCTTACAATGAGCAGTTCTTC.

The chain combines TRBV5-6 with TRBJ2-1; D possibly corresponds to TRBD1 (5 bases). CDR1 SGHDT and CDR2 YYEEEE come from the germline V gene. V shed 2 bases and J shed 5 bases, with 14 bases lying between them. The CDR3 is 15 amino acids. The CDR3 region is CASSLGQGQNNEQFF. In nucleotides, the CDR3 is TGTGCCAGCAGCTTAGGGCAGGGCCAGAACAATGAGCAGTTCTTC.

This clonotype was observed a handful of times. This chain uses TRBV5-1 with TRBJ2-4; D gene uncertain. Germline V gene data show CDR1 as SGHRS and CDR2 as YFSETQ. The CDR3 covers 16 residues. V gave up 0 bases and J gave up 4 bases, with 14 bases separating them. CDR3 protein: CASSLGGPSPKNIQYF. CDR3 coding DNA: TGCGCCAGCAGCTTGGGGGGTCCATCCCCTAAAAACATTCAGTACTTC.

This clonotype was counted only a few times. The chain links TRBV7-9 to TRBJ2-5; D is tentatively TRBD1 or TRBD2 (6 bases each). The V gene lost 4 bases and the J gene lost 2 bases, with 20 bases spanning the gap. Germline CDR1 and CDR2: SEHNR and FQNEAQ (reference sequence). This CDR3 has 17 residues. CDR3 sequence reads: CASSSAGHLTIQETQYF. The CDR3 DNA sequence: TGTGCCAGCAGCTCGGCGGGACACCTTACAATTCAAGAGACCCAGTACTTC.

As for this clonotype: At one of its ends the junction is not consistent with the germline gene, which may arise from a read error. The chain carries TRBV7-9 and TRBJ1-5; no clear D gene. The CDR3 contains 12 residues. Germline lookup yields CDR1 SEHNR and CDR2 FQNEAQ (reference sequence). The chain's CDR3 is CTSSLGGQPQHF. CDR3 nucleotides: TGTACCAGCAGCTTGGGCGGGCAGCCCCAGCATTTT. Based on the CDR3 plus reference TRBV7-9 and TRBJ1-5, the full variable domain is DTGVSQNPRHKITKRGQNVTFRCDPISEHNRLYWYRQTLGQGPEFLTYFQNEAQLEKSRLLSDRFSAERPKGSFSTLEIQRTEQGDSAMYLCTSSLGGQPQHFGDGTRLSIL.

Concerning this clonotype: One base away lies a much larger clone, so this may be a sequencing read error. The CDR3 reads CSAPNFNERFF. As DNA, the CDR3 is TGCAGTGCCCCTAACTTCAATGAGCGGTTCTTC. The V call is TRBV20-1, the J call TRBJ2-1, with D hard to call. Germline CDR1 is DFQATT and CDR2 is SNEGSKA (reference sequence). The CDR3 length is 11 residues.

Remarks on this clonotype: Since a much larger clone is just one base distant, this may be a read error. The CDR3: CASSQVGGEEDTQYF. DNA of the CDR3: TGCGCCAGCAGCCAAGTAGGGGGGGAGGAGGACACTCAGTACTTC. The chain carries TRBV4-1 and TRBJ2-7; TRBD2 is a possible D gene (7 bases). The ends were cut back, 1 base at V and 10 bases at J, with 20 bases in the middle. Germline-derived CDR1 and CDR2 are MGHRA and YSYEKL. The CDR3 has 15 residues.

CDR3 amino acids: CASSQEHAGTYEQYF. In nucleotides, the CDR3 is TGTGCCAGCAGCCAAGAACATGCAGGAACCTACGAGCAGTACTTC. The rearrangement joins TRBV14 to TRBJ2-7; no firm D call. CDR3 length: 15 residues. The germline V gene has CDR1 SGHDN and CDR2 FVKESK. The V gene lost 0 bases and the J gene lost 2 bases, with 11 bases spanning the gap.

This clonotype was found a few times. This rearrangement joins TRBV6-5 to TRBJ2-7, with 9 bases fitting TRBD1. V shed 4 bases, J shed 2 bases, and the junction held 3 bases outside the gene matches. CDR1 is MNHEY and CDR2 is SVGAGI in the germline V gene. The CDR3 contains 14 residues. The CDR3 DNA follows: TGTGCCAGCAGTTTGGGACAGGGAACCTACGAGCAGTACTTC. Amino acids: CASSLGQGTYEQYF.

The rearrangement uses TRBV18 and TRBJ2-4; D perhaps matches TRBD2 (5 bases). Trimming cost V 0 bases and J 13 bases, with 16 bases left between them. This CDR3 has 14 residues. In germline, CDR1 is KGHSH, CDR2 LQKENI. For the CDR3, the DNA is TGTGCCAGCTCACCACCGGGCCCCCCGGAGGAGCAGTACTTC. It is translated as CASSPPGPPEEQYF.